The 15 T cell receptor beta chains reported below all come from one sample, sequenced in a study of radiotherapy plus CTLA-4 blockade in lung cancer. Produced via immunoSEQ multiplex PCR; TCRdb's table is partial and in-frame only. The sample lists approximately 94,000 clones, roughly 80% seen once, with about 23% in the top ten. The material was peripheral blood, obtained from a patient treated with radiotherapy plus ipilimumab. The receptors originated from a human donor with non-small cell lung cancer that progressed on radiotherapy plus ipilimumab.

The rearrangement joins TRBV2 to TRBJ1-3; no definite D call. V was pared by 7 bases and J by 3 bases, with 10 bases between. The length of the CDR3 is 13 residues. CDR1 is SNHLY and CDR2 is FYNNEI in the germline V gene. The CDR3 coding sequence is TGTGCCAGCAAGCCTCATAATGGAAACACCATATATTTT. The encoded protein is CASKPHNGNTIYF.

This clone came up once. The chain recombines TRBV2 with TRBJ1-5; tentative D call: TRBD1 (6 bases). V lost 0 bases to trimming and J lost 6 bases, with 9 bases between them. The CDR3 is 14 residues long. Per the germline V gene, CDR1 is SNHLY and CDR2 is FYNNEI. CDR3 sequence: CASSEAQGIQPQHF. The DNA of the CDR3 is TGTGCCAGCAGTGAAGCGCAGGGGATTCAGCCCCAGCATTTT.

V and J are TRBV18 and TRBJ1-5; D uncertain. Trimming took off 1 base at V and 5 bases at J, with 15 bases between the two ends. Germline assignment: CDR1 KGHSH and CDR2 LQKENI. The CDR3 extends over 16 amino acids. The CDR3 sequence: CASSPRGLLWDQPQHF. The CDR3 bases are TGTGCCAGCTCACCACGAGGGTTGCTTTGGGATCAGCCCCAGCATTTT.

The chain links TRBV4-1 to TRBJ2-7; 7 nucleotides line up with TRBD1. After removal of 1 base from V and 3 bases from J, the junction contained 6 bases not matched to a gene. This CDR3 contains 15 residues. CDR1 MGHRA and CDR2 YSYEKL come from the germline V gene. DNA for the CDR3: TGCGCCAGCAGCCAAGGGACAGGCGTTTACTACGAGCAGTACTTC. This gives the protein CASSQGTGVYYEQYF.

V is TRBV28 and J is TRBJ1-5, with D perhaps matching TRBD1 (6 bases). Germline V gene sequence: CDR1 MDHEN, CDR2 SYDVKM. V lost 4 bases and J lost 2, with 15 bases in between. CDR3 size: 16 residues. The chain's CDR3 is CASSSGVVNGNQPQHF. The DNA of the CDR3 is TGTGCCAGCAGTTCAGGGGTGGTAAATGGCAATCAGCCCCAGCATTTT.

The gene calls are TRBV18 and TRBJ2-7; 11 nucleotides match TRBD1. Germline CDR1 reads KGHSH; CDR2 reads LQKENI. The V segment lost 5 bases and the J segment 3 bases; nucleotides outside the gene matches: 6. The CDR3 spans 15 residues. DNA for the CDR3: TGTGCCAGCTCAACCTTGGGACAGGGGGACTACGAGCAGTACTTC. Amino acid sequence: CASSTLGQGDYEQYF.

The chain carries TRBV21-1 and TRBJ2-1; the table's D call TRBD2 went unverified against the DNA. TRBV21-1 is marked as a pseudogene. The CDR3 is 16 residues long. DNA for the CDR3: TGTGCCAGCAGCAAAGAATGTCGGCGGGAGAGGAATGAGCAGTTCTTC. Translation: CASSKECRRERNEQFF.

The V and J genes are TRBV6-5 and TRBJ2-5; 10 bases map to TRBD1. The germline V gene has CDR1 MNHEY and CDR2 SVGAGI. The length of the CDR3 is 15 residues. V gave up 0 bases and J gave up 5 bases; unmatched junction bases: 3. The CDR3 reads CASSYSGQGKETQYF. DNA of the CDR3: TGTGCCAGCAGTTACTCGGGACAGGGGAAGGAGACCCAGTACTTC.

In this sample, this clone turned up a few times. The rearrangement links TRBV6-4 to TRBJ1-5; no firm D call. This CDR3 is 14 amino acids long. V was trimmed by 5 bases and J by 0 bases, leaving 8 bases between them. CDR1 is MRHNA, CDR2 SNTAGT, per germline. CDR3 sequence (DNA): TGTGCCAGCAGTTTGGATTATAGCAATCAGCCCCAGCATTTT. Its protein product is CASSLDYSNQPQHF.

The J gene is TRBJ1-5, the V gene TRBV28; D is perhaps TRBD1 (6 bases). Germline CDR1 and CDR2: MDHEN and SYDVKM. The germline V and J ends were trimmed by 2 bases and 3 bases, with 8 bases remaining between them. The length of the CDR3 is 14 residues. The CDR3 spells CASSLTGNNQPQHF. CDR3 nucleotide sequence: TGTGCCAGCAGTTTAACAGGGAACAATCAGCCCCAGCATTTT.

V and J are TRBV9 and TRBJ2-1; a weak D match, TRBD2 (5 bases). Looked up from germline, CDR1 is SGDLS and CDR2 is YYNGEE. The length of the CDR3 is 16 residues. V shed 6 bases and J shed 0 bases, with 16 bases lying between them. The CDR3 nucleotides read TGTGCCAGCACCCCCAGTGGTGGGAGCTCCTACAATGAGCAGTTCTTC. Translating gives CASTPSGGSSYNEQFF.

In this sample, this clone turned up a few times. This chain connects TRBV10-1 to TRBJ2-7; 13 bases match TRBD2. V shed 0 bases and J 5 bases; nucleotides not matched to a gene: 1. Germline V gives CDR1 WNHNN, CDR2 SYGVQD (reference sequence). The CDR3 runs 15 residues. In DNA, the CDR3 is TGCGCCAGCAGTGAGTCGGGACTAGCGGGAAACGAGCAGTACTTC. Translation gives CASSESGLAGNEQYF.

This chain connects TRBV6-5 to TRBJ1-3; D is undetermined. Germline V CDR1 and CDR2: MNHEY, SVGAGI. The CDR3 is 13 amino acids. Trimming pared 5 bases from V and 2 bases from J, leaving 7 bases between. The CDR3 spells CASSPSPGNTIYF. The CDR3, as DNA: TGTGCCAGCAGTCCCTCACCTGGAAACACCATATATTTT.

The genes are TRBV29-1 and TRBJ2-2; D not certain. Trimming shortened V by 4 bases and J by 0 bases, and 9 bases separated the two germline ends. CDR1 is SQVTM and CDR2 is ANQGSEA in the germline V gene. The CDR3 totals 14 residues. Here the CDR3 reads CSVVESANTGELFF. CDR3 coding DNA: TGCAGCGTTGTAGAATCGGCGAACACCGGGGAGCTGTTTTTT.

In its sample, this clone was seen a few times. The chain is built from TRBV5-1 and TRBJ1-3; D not resolved. V was trimmed by 0 bases and J by 2 bases, leaving 9 bases between them. The CDR3 spans 15 residues. The germline gives CDR1 SGHRS, CDR2 YFSETQ. The CDR3: CASSLGDIAGNTIYF. Written as DNA, the CDR3 is TGCGCCAGCAGCTTGGGAGACATAGCTGGAAACACCATATATTTT.